This record concerns one T cell receptor beta chain sequence. Each TCR cDNA library carried sample-specific barcodes on both ends. A single record per CDR3 protein comes from TCRdb applying MiXCR to the 5' RACE reads. The table shows roughly 380,000 distinct CDR3 sequences, with roughly 28% occurring only once. The sample is drawn from a study of identical twins' blood T cells. V shed 5 bases and J 4 bases; nucleotides not matched to a gene: 7. The CDR3 loop spans 15 amino acids. Germline V gene data show CDR1 as DFQATT and CDR2 as SNEGSKA (reference sequence). All three twin pairs grew up together with likely shared infections and vaccines.

V gene TRBV20-1 combines with J gene TRBJ2-1, with 11 bases that match TRBD2. The TCR sequence derives from a woman aged 18-49 years in good health. Sequenced: PBMCs. In nucleotides, the CDR3 is TGCAGTGCTGAGGGGGGGACTAGCGGATACAATGAGCAGTTCTTC. This gives the protein CSAEGGTSGYNEQFF.